The clone carrying this T cell receptor beta chain was seen only a few times. Its specificity is not known. The data stem from a study of beta chain features in type 1 diabetes. Study results and limitations: Across all four CD4+ subsets, people with type 1 diabetes showed modestly shorter TCRB CDR3s.

There are 14 residues in the CDR3. The V gene's germline CDR1 is SQVTM and CDR2 ANQGSEA. V lost 6 bases, J lost 4 bases, and 8 bases stayed unmatched. Purity of each sorted population was above 95%. Expressed TCRB transcripts were sequenced because the entire RNA isolate underwent reverse transcription. Profiled with immunoSEQ multiplex PCR; TCRdb holds only in-frame clones, not every one. Found here are 300,000 or so clones, roughly 14% of them singletons; the top ten hold 0.015%. Specimen: naive CD4+ T cells from blood. The TCR was taken from a woman younger than 30 with type 1 diabetes. The chain combines TRBV29-1 with TRBJ1-3, with 8 bases matching TRBD1. The CDR3 sequence: CSVVQGAGGNTIYF. The CDR3 DNA reads TGCAGCGTCGTTCAGGGGGCTGGGGGAAACACCATATATTTT.